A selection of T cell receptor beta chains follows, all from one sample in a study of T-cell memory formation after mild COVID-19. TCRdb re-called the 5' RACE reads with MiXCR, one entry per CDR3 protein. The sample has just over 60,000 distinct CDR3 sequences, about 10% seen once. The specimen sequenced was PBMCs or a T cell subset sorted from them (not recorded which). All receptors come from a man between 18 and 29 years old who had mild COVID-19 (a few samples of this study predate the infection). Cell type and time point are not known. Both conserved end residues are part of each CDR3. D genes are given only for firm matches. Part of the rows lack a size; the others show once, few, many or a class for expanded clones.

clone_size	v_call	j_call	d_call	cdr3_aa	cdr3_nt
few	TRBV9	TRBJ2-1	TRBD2	CASSAGTSGGNNEQFF	TGTGCCAGCAGCGCCGGGACTAGCGGGGGAAACAATGAGCAGTTCTTC
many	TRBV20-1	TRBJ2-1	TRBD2	CSASEPRGDNEQFF	TGCAGTGCTAGCGAACCGCGGGGGGACAATGAGCAGTTCTTC
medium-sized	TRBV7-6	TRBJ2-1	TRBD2	CASSLGLADNNEQFF	TGTGCCAGCAGCTTAGGACTAGCGGACAACAATGAGCAGTTCTTC
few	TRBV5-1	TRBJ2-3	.	CASSLAAGMDTQYF	TGCGCCAGCAGCTTGGCCGCAGGGATGGATACGCAGTATTTT
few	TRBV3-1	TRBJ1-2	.	CASSPRQYTF	TGTGCCAGCAGCCCCCGCCAGTACACCTTC
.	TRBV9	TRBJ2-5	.	CASSAGQSGQETQYF	TGTGCCAGCAGCGCCGGACAGTCGGGGCAAGAGACCCAGTACTTC
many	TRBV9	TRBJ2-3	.	CASSVFVHTDTQYF	TGTGCCAGCAGCGTATTCGTACACACAGATACGCAGTATTTT
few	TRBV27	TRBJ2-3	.	CASSFGYSTDTQYF	TGTGCCAGCAGTTTTGGTTATAGCACAGATACGCAGTATTTT
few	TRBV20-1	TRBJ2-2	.	CSARRRGELFF	TGCAGTGCTAGAAGAAGGGGGGAGCTGTTTTTT
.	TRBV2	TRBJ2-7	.	CASSEGGSYEQYF	TGTGCCAGCAGTGAAGGGGGGTCCTACGAGCAGTACTTC
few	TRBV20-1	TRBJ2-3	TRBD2	CSATGLHTDTQYF	TGCAGTGCTACGGGACTACACACAGATACGCAGTATTTT
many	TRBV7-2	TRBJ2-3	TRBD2	CASSLKRGDLDTQYF	TGTGCCAGCAGCCTAAAGCGGGGGGATTTGGATACGCAGTATTTT
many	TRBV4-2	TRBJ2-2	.	CASSHLGQNTGELFF	TGTGCCAGCAGCCATCTGGGGCAGAACACCGGGGAGCTGTTTTTT
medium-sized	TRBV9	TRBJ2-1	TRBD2	CASSPGGVGGGYNEQFF	TGTGCCAGCAGCCCCGGAGGAGTCGGCGGGGGGTACAATGAGCAGTTCTTC
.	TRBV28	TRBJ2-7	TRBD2	CASSLLLGLADSYEQYF	TGTGCCAGCAGTCTTTTGTTGGGACTAGCGGACTCCTACGAGCAGTACTTC
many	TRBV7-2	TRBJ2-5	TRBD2	CASSYSRGLAGGETQYF	TGTGCCAGCAGCTATAGCCGGGGACTAGCGGGGGGAGAGACCCAGTACTTC
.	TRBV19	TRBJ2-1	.	CASSMTTYNEQFF	TGTGCCAGTAGTATGACAACCTACAATGAGCAGTTCTTC
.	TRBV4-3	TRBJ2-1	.	CASSQASMEYNEQFF	TGCGCCAGCAGCCAAGCTTCGATGGAGTACAATGAGCAGTTCTTC
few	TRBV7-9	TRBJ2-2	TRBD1	CASTDRGSAGELFF	TGTGCCAGCACCGACAGGGGGTCGGCCGGGGAGCTGTTTTTT
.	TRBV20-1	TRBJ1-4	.	CSAEREGEKLFF	TGCAGTGCCGAAAGGGAGGGTGAAAAACTGTTTTTT
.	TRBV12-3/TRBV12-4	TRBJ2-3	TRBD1	CASSTQGTLTDTQYF	TGTGCCAGCTCGACACAGGGGACCCTCACAGATACGCAGTATTTT
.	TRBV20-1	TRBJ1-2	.	CSASQGLYGYTF	TGCAGTGCGTCGCAGGGGCTCTATGGCTACACCTTC
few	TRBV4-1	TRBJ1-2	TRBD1	CASSRGRGRPYGYTF	TGCGCCAGCAGCCGGGGCAGGGGGAGGCCGTATGGCTACACCTTC
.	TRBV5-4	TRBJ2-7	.	CASSPSQTESSYEQYF	TGTGCCAGCAGCCCCTCCCAGACAGAGAGCTCCTACGAGCAGTACTTC
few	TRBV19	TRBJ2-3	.	CASSKGRSQGGITDTQYF	TGTGCCAGTAGTAAGGGCCGCTCCCAGGGGGGGATCACAGATACGCAGTATTTT